This section outlines one T cell receptor (beta chain) sequence together with its context. What it recognizes is unknown. TCRdb ran MiXCR on the RT-PCR reads and lists one entry per CDR3 protein. This table holds 8,300 or so distinct CDR3 sequences, approximately 83% found once. The CDR3 has 17 residues. J was trimmed by 4 bases and V by 6 bases; bases with no gene match: 7. This sample is part of a study of yellow fever vaccine responses in identical twins. Broader study findings: Reported findings indicate that twins' vaccine T cell responses seemed partially convergent, partially personalized.

V is TRBV12-3 or TRBV12-4 and J is TRBJ2-1; 15 bases align to TRBD2. The sequenced sample was T cells from blood (PBMCs), unsorted or a sorted subset (not recorded which), obtained before or after yellow fever vaccination (not recorded which). This TCR was sampled from a woman aged 18-29 years who received the yellow fever vaccine. CDR3 DNA sequence: TGTGCCAGCAGGAGGACTAGCGGGAGGGCCCCATACAATGAGCAGTTCTTC. Its protein is CASRRTSGRAPYNEQFF.